This T cell receptor (beta chain) was recovered during a study of technical replicates of blood from a few donors. The assay was immunoSEQ multiplex PCR, and TCRdb's table has in-frame clones only and misses some. Among about 73,000 clones listed, 93% were seen once. The junction had 20 bases not matched to a gene; V was cut back by 5 bases and J by 5 bases. Germline CDR1 MDHEN, CDR2 SYDVKM. The CDR3 spans 18 residues. The clonotype originates from a human donor in good health. The chain is built from TRBV28 and TRBJ2-7; 8 nucleotides match TRBD2. Specimen: T cells isolated from PBMCs. DNA for the CDR3: TGTGCCAGCAGTCGCTTGTCAGCGGGAGACATGCGGTGGGACGAGCAGTACTTC. It translates to CASSRLSAGDMRWDEQYF.